The 23 T cell receptor beta chains presented below share a single source sample, sequenced in a study of T cell repertoires in ileal Crohn's disease. TCRdb's table, derived via immunoSEQ multiplex PCR, lists solely in-frame clones and lacks some. The table includes some 10,000 clones, roughly 80% detected once. Time point described: neoterminal ileum biopsy at postoperative endoscopy, about 6 months after surgery. The sample taken for sequencing was ileal tissue. The origin of the receptors is an adult with Crohn's disease.

The rearrangement joins TRBV18 to TRBJ2-3; a weak D match, TRBD1 (5 bases). V shed 6 bases and J shed 1 base, with 17 bases lying between them. Germline V gene lookup returns CDR1 KGHSH and CDR2 LQKENI. This CDR3 spans 16 amino acids. The CDR3 sequence: CASSRDSQYGTDTQYF. CDR3 nucleotides: TGTGCCAGCTCCCGAGACAGCCAATATGGCACAGATACGCAGTATTTT.

J is TRBJ2-5 and V is TRBV6-4; TRBD2 is a possible D gene (6 bases). CDR1 MRHNA and CDR2 SNTAGT come from the germline V gene. Trimming shortened V by 2 bases and J by 2 bases, and 33 bases separated the two germline ends. CDR3 size: 22 residues. CDR3 protein: CASSDPFRNSVSWRETQETQYF. CDR3 DNA: TGTGCCAGCAGTGACCCTTTCCGGAATTCCGTGTCGTGGCGGGAAACACAAGAGACCCAGTACTTC.

This sequence joins TRBV6-5 and TRBJ2-7; D is possibly TRBD2 (6 bases). The CDR3 totals 15 residues. Trimming left V 6 bases short and J 2 bases short, with 17 bases between. The germline CDR1 and CDR2 sequences are MNHEY and SVGAGI. CDR3 coding DNA: TGTGCCAGCAGCCGGTTCACTAGCAGTGCCTACGAGCAGTACTTC. Translating gives CASSRFTSSAYEQYF.

In this sample, this clone turned up once. The chain joins TRBV2 to TRBJ2-5, with 7 positions matching TRBD2. Per germline, CDR1 SNHLY and CDR2 FYNNEI. Trimming at V came to 5 bases and at J to 5 bases, leaving 11 bases not matched to a gene. CDR3 size: 15 residues. The CDR3 region is CASSSQGGRDETQYF. The DNA for the CDR3 is TGTGCCAGCAGTTCCCAGGGCGGGAGAGACGAGACCCAGTACTTC. The full variable domain, with the rest looked up from reference TRBV2 and TRBJ2-5, is EPEVTQTPSHQVTQMGQEVILRCVPISNHLYFYWYRQILGQKVEFLVSFYNNEISEKSEIFDDQFSVERPDGSNFTLKIRSTKLEDSAMYFCASSSQGGRDETQYFGPGTRLLVL.

This chain joins TRBV19 and TRBJ1-5, with a possible D match to TRBD1 (6 bases). The CDR3 loop spans 13 amino acids. V was trimmed by 11 bases and J by 6 bases, leaving 17 bases between them. Germline CDR1 is LNHDA and CDR2 is SQIVND (reference sequence). The CDR3 loop reads CASSGGGPQPQHF. In nucleotides, the CDR3 is TGTGCCTCCTCCGGGGGGGGGCCTCAGCCCCAGCATTTT.

DNA of the CDR3: TGTGCCAGCAGCCCGGGAGGAGGACAGGGGTCTCGCAATGAGCAGTTCTTC. This translates into CASSPGGGQGSRNEQFF. The V gene is TRBV25-1, the J gene TRBJ2-1, with 9 bases matching TRBD1. The CDR3 has 17 amino acids. CDR1 and CDR2 (germline): MGHDK, SYGVNS. The ends lost 6 bases at V and 6 bases at J; junction bases unmatched: 15.

This chain connects TRBV2 to TRBJ2-1; TRBD1 matches at 7 bases. The germline gives CDR1 SNHLY, CDR2 FYNNEI. The V gene end was trimmed by 4 bases and the J gene end by 2 bases; junction bases not matched to a gene: 5. CDR3 length: 15 amino acids. CDR3 region: CASSGGRGPYNEQFF. DNA of the CDR3: TGTGCCAGCAGTGGTGGAAGGGGGCCCTACAATGAGCAGTTCTTC.

V and J are TRBV6-5 and TRBJ1-2; D possibly corresponds to TRBD1 (5 bases). The CDR3 covers 13 residues. Germline assignment: CDR1 MNHEY and CDR2 SVGAGI. The ends were cut back, 6 bases at V and 3 bases at J, with 11 bases in the middle. CDR3 sequence: CASRLGGDYGYTF. Here the CDR3 DNA reads TGTGCCAGCAGGCTGGGGGGGGACTATGGCTACACCTTC.

This clone has just one count. The chain is built from TRBV5-6 and TRBJ2-5; the D gene is possibly TRBD1 (5 bases). V lost 1 base and J lost 4, with 8 bases in between. From germline, CDR1 is SGHDT and CDR2 YYEEEE. The CDR3 loop spans 13 amino acids. DNA for the CDR3: TGTGCCAGCAGCTTGCGTCAGGGAGAGACCCAGTACTTC. Amino acid sequence: CASSLRQGETQYF.

The chain links TRBV7-2 to TRBJ2-1, with D unclear. In germline, CDR1 is SGHTA, CDR2 FQGNSA. This CDR3 has 14 residues. Trimming took off 2 bases at V and 7 bases at J, with 12 bases between the two ends. CDR3: CASSLSVFLNEQFF. The CDR3 DNA sequence: TGTGCCAGCAGCTTATCCGTTTTTCTAAATGAGCAGTTCTTC.

The rearrangement uses TRBV10-3 and TRBJ1-1; the D gene is possibly TRBD1 (6 bases). This CDR3 region has 17 residues. From germline, CDR1 is ENHRY and CDR2 SYGVKD. V was cut by 3 bases and J by 0 bases, with 17 bases left in between. Here the CDR3 DNA reads TGTGCCATCAGTGATCGCCCCAGAAGGGGGATGAACACTGAAGCTTTCTTT. Protein sequence: CAISDRPRRGMNTEAFF.

The genes are TRBV29-1 and TRBJ2-3; D may be TRBD2 (6 bases). Trimming left V 2 bases short and J 7 bases short, with 19 bases between. The V gene's germline CDR1 is SQVTM and CDR2 ANQGSEA. This CDR3 contains 15 residues. The CDR3 sequence is CSVEPSVRDFYTQYF. CDR3 bases: TGCAGCGTTGAACCCTCTGTGCGGGACTTCTATACGCAGTATTTT.

The chain is built from TRBV19 and TRBJ2-7; 8 bases are shared with TRBD1. Germline CDR1 LNHDA, CDR2 SQIVND (reference sequence). The J segment lost 1 base and the V segment lost 6 bases, leaving 5 bases of the junction unmatched. There are 14 residues in the CDR3. The CDR3, as DNA: TGTGCCAGTAGGTCCGGGACAGGTTCCTACGAGCAGTACTTC. It is translated as CASRSGTGSYEQYF.

The CDR3 spells CASRMTSAPYYEQYF. In DNA form, the CDR3 reads TGTGCCAGCAGGATGACTAGCGCCCCTTACTACGAGCAGTACTTC. The chain joins TRBV6-5 to TRBJ2-7, with 8 bases lining up with TRBD2. This CDR3 spans 15 amino acids. The germline CDR1 and CDR2 sequences are MNHEY and SVGAGI. The V gene end was trimmed by 6 bases and the J gene end by 3 bases; junction bases not matched to a gene: 10.

The genes are TRBV10-3 and TRBJ1-2; D is perhaps TRBD1 (5 bases). Germline V CDR1 and CDR2: ENHRY, SYGVKD. The CDR3 loop spans 13 amino acids. Trimming pared 3 bases from V and 7 bases from J, leaving 12 bases between. CDR3 region: CAISDRVTGGYTF. CDR3 nucleotides: TGTGCCATCAGTGACAGGGTAACAGGTGGCTACACCTTC.

The V and J genes are TRBV30 and TRBJ2-7, with D tentatively TRBD2 (5 bases). The V end lost 0 bases, the J end lost 3 bases, and 15 bases lay between the germline ends. The length of the CDR3 is 15 residues. Germline V gives CDR1 GTSNPN, CDR2 SVGIG (reference sequence). The CDR3 here is CAWSVLERDYYEQYF. Here the CDR3 DNA reads TGTGCCTGGAGTGTACTAGAACGGGATTACTACGAGCAGTACTTC. The full variable domain, its missing parts supplied by reference TRBV30 and TRBJ2-7, is SQTIHQWPATLVQPVGSPLSLECTVEGTSNPNLYWYRQAAGRGLQLLFYSVGIGQISSEVPQNLSASRPQDRQFILSSKKLLLSDSGFYLCAWSVLERDYYEQYFGPGTRLTVT.

The CDR3 sequence is CARSLQGSYEQYF. Written as DNA, the CDR3 is TGTGCCAGAAGTTTACAGGGGAGCTACGAGCAGTACTTC. V gene TRBV5-3 combines with J gene TRBJ2-7, with 7 nucleotides matching TRBD1. TRBV5-3 is sorted into the ORF group, with uncertain function. Unmatched junction bases numbered 5, after V lost 5 bases and J lost 3 bases. The CDR3 is made up of 13 amino acids.

V and J are TRBV5-1 and TRBJ2-7; D might be TRBD2 (5 bases). Trimming stripped 0 bases from V and 5 bases from J, with 9 bases between. The CDR3 covers 13 residues. Germline lookup yields CDR1 SGHRS and CDR2 YFSETQ. CDR3 nucleotides: TGCGCCAGCAGCTTGGCAATGGAGGACGAGCAGTACTTC. This sequence encodes CASSLAMEDEQYF.

The V gene is TRBV5-1, the J gene TRBJ2-3; 7 nucleotides line up with TRBD1. The V gene end was trimmed by 0 bases and the J gene end by 6 bases; junction bases not matched to a gene: 4. This CDR3 has 14 amino acids. Germline CDR1 and CDR2: SGHRS and YFSETQ. The CDR3 sequence is CASSLVGGPDTQYF. The CDR3 region has the DNA TGCGCCAGCAGCTTGGTAGGGGGCCCGGATACGCAGTATTTT.

The rearrangement joins TRBV6-1 to TRBJ2-5; 11 positions agree with TRBD2. This CDR3 has 18 residues. V gave up 1 base and J gave up 4 bases; unmatched junction bases: 11. Germline CDR1 MNHNS, CDR2 SASEGT. The CDR3 here is CASSEGGTSSGRSETQYF. For the CDR3, the DNA is TGTGCCAGCAGTGAAGGGGGGACTTCTAGCGGGAGGTCAGAGACCCAGTACTTC.

The rearrangement uses TRBV5-4 and TRBJ2-1; 13 positions match TRBD2. Germline CDR1 reads SGHNT; CDR2 reads YYREEE (reference sequence). This CDR3 is 14 amino acids long. Unmatched junction bases numbered 7, after V lost 4 bases and J lost 12 bases. CDR3 nucleotide sequence: TGTGCCAGCAGCACCTGGACTAGCGGGAGAGGGCAGTTCTTC. It is translated as CASSTWTSGRGQFF. The variable domain in full, completed from reference TRBV5-4 and TRBJ2-1, reads ETGVTQSPTHLIKTRGQQVTLRCSSQSGHNTVSWYQQALGQGPQFIFQYYREEENGRGNFPPRFSGLQFPNYSSELNVNALELDDSALYLCASSTWTSGRGQFFGPGTRLTVL.

V usage is TRBV5-1 and J usage is TRBJ1-1, with 8 positions matching TRBD1. Germline CDR1 SGHRS, CDR2 YFSETQ. This CDR3 has 14 amino acids. After removal of 4 bases from V and 0 bases from J, the junction contained 2 bases not matched to a gene. This CDR3 reads CASSRDRLNTEAFF. CDR3 sequence (DNA): TGCGCCAGCAGCAGGGACAGGCTGAACACTGAAGCTTTCTTT.

The V and J genes are TRBV29-1 and TRBJ2-2, with 7 bases matching TRBD1. V dropped 4 bases and J dropped 4; count of bases not matched to a gene: 12. The V gene's germline CDR1 is SQVTM and CDR2 ANQGSEA. The CDR3 has 16 amino acids. CDR3 sequence (DNA): TGCAGCGTTGGGCCTGGACAGGTAACCTTCACCGGGGAGCTGTTTTTT. It translates to CSVGPGQVTFTGELFF.